Here is one T cell receptor beta chain with its context. The repertoire was sequenced with immunoSEQ multiplex PCR; TCRdb's copy has only in-frame clones and lacks some. This sample yields some 78,000 clones, of which nearly 90% are seen a single time; around 4.1% belongs to the top ten. Germline V gene data show CDR1 as MNHEY and CDR2 as SVGAGI. The V end lost 4 bases, the J end lost 0 bases, and 10 bases lay between the germline ends. The CDR3 is made up of 15 amino acids. This sample is drawn from a study of blood T cell repertoires in COVID-19. On the study more broadly: T cells, B-cell-depleted T cells, or PBMCs provided the cDNA or gDNA that served as material.

Specimen: peripheral blood. This clonotype originated in a woman older than 75 with active or convalescent COVID-19. The chain recombines TRBV6-5 with TRBJ2-1, with D possibly TRBD1 on 5 matching bases. CDR3 nucleotides: TGTGCCAGCAGTTGGACATCTAGCTCCTACAATGAGCAGTTCTTC. Residues: CASSWTSSSYNEQFF.